A single TCR beta chain is shown here with its context. This CDR3 contains 17 residues. The germline gives CDR1 SNHLY, CDR2 FYNNEI. The ends lost 2 bases at V and 4 bases at J; junction bases unmatched: 14. The sample belongs to a study of cytomegalovirus exposure and HLA in healthy donors. Both 60 Vbeta primers and 13 Jbeta primers went into the PCR. Generated by immunoSEQ multiplex PCR, the TCRdb table keeps only in-frame clones and is missing some. Counted here are some 200,000 clones, roughly four fifths occurring once; the ten biggest clones make up roughly 0.097%. The sequence was collected from a boy younger than 10 in good health and CMV-seronegative. The sequencing sample was made of PBMCs. This chain links TRBV2 with TRBJ2-7; 7 nucleotides align to TRBD2. CDR3 bases: TGTGCCAGCAGTGAAAATAAAGCGGGACTGATAAATTACGAGCAGTACTTC. This translates into CASSENKAGLINYEQYF.